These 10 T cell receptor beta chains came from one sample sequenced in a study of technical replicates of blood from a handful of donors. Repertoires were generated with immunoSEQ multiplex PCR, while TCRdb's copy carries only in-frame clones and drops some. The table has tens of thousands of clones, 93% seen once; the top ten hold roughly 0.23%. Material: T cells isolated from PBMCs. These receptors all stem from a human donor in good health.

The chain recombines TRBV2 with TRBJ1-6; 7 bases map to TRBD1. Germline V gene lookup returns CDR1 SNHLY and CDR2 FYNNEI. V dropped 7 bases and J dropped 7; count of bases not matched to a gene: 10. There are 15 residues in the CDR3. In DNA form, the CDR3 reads TGTGCCAGCAACAACAGGGGTTTTGGCAATTCACCCCTCCACTTT. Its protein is CASNNRGFGNSPLHF.

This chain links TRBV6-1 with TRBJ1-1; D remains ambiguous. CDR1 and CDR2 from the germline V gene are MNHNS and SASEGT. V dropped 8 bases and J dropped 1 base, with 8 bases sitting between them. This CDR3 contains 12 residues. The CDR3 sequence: CASQAGNTEAFF. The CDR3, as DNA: TGTGCCAGCCAAGCGGGGAACACTGAAGCTTTCTTT.

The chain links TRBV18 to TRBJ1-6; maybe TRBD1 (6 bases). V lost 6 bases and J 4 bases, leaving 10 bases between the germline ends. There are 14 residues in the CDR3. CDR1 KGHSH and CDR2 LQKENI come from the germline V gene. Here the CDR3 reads CASSLDRYNSPLHF. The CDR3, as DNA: TGTGCCAGCTCGCTGGACAGATATAATTCACCCCTCCACTTT.

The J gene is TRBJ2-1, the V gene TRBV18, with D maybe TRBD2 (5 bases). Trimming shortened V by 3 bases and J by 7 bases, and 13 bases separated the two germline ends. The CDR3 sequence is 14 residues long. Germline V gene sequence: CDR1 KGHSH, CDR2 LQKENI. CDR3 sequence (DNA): TGTGCCAGCTCACCGGTCCGGTCGGGAAATGAGCAGTTCTTC. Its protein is CASSPVRSGNEQFF.

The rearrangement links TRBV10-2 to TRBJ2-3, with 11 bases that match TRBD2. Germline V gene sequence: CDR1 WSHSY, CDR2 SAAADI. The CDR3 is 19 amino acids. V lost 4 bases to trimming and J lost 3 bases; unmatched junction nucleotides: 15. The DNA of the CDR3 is TGCGCCAGCAGTGGCAATATAGCGGGAGGGAGCCCGATGACAGATACGCAGTATTTT. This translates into CASSGNIAGGSPMTDTQYF.

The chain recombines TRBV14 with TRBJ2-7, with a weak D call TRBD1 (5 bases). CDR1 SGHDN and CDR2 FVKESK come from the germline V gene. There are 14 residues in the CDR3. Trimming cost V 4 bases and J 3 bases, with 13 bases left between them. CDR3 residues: CASSLWADNYEQYF. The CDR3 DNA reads TGTGCCAGCAGCCTATGGGCGGACAACTACGAGCAGTACTTC.

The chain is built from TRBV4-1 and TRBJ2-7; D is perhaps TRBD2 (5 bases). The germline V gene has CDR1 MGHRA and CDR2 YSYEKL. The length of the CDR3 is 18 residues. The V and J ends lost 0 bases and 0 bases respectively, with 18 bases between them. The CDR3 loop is CASSQDQGSDYFSYEQYF. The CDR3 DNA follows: TGCGCCAGCAGCCAAGATCAAGGGAGCGACTACTTCTCCTACGAGCAGTACTTC.

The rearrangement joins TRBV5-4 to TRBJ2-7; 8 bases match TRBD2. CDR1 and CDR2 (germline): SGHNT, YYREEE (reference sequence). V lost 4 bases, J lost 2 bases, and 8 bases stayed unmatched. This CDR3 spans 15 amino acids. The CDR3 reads CASSPSAGDPYEQYF. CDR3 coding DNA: TGTGCCAGCAGCCCCTCAGCGGGGGACCCCTACGAGCAGTACTTC.

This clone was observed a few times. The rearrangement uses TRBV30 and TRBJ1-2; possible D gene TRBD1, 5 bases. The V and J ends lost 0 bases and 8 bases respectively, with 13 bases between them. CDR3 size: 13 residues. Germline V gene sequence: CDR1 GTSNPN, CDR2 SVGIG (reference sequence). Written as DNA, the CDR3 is TGTGCCTGGAGTGTGGCAGGGCCAGACGGCTACACCTTC. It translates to CAWSVAGPDGYTF. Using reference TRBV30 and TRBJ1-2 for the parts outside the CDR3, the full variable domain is SQTIHQWPATLVQPVGSPLSLECTVEGTSNPNLYWYRQAAGRGLQLLFYSVGIGQISSEVPQNLSASRPQDRQFILSSKKLLLSDSGFYLCAWSVAGPDGYTFGSGTRLTVV.

In DNA, the CDR3 is TGTGCCAGTAGTCAAGAATCCCAGGGGGGTAGCAATCAGCCCCAGCATTTT. Protein sequence: CASSQESQGGSNQPQHF. This chain connects TRBV19 to TRBJ1-5; 7 bases fit TRBD1. The V gene end was trimmed by 5 bases and the J gene end by 0 bases; junction bases not matched to a gene: 10. This CDR3 contains 17 residues. Germline CDR1 reads LNHDA; CDR2 reads SQIVND (reference sequence).